This T cell receptor beta chain was documented in a study of T-cell memory formation after mild COVID-19. Trimming shortened V by 0 bases and J by 1 base, and 10 bases separated the two germline ends. The length of the CDR3 is 16 residues. Germline CDR1 and CDR2: SGHVS and FQNEAQ. TCRdb reprocessed the 5' RACE reads with MiXCR, giving one entry per CDR3 protein. The sample shows roughly 400,000 distinct CDR3 sequences, more than 15% of them seen only once. The chain combines TRBV7-8 with TRBJ1-5, with D uncertain. The clonotype was recovered from a man aged 18 to 30 who had mild COVID-19 (a few samples of this study predate the infection). Cell type and time point are not known. Sequenced: PBMCs or a T cell subset sorted from them (not recorded which). The CDR3 nucleotides read TGTGCCAGCAGCTTAGCGCGGGTATCGAGCAATCAGCCCCAGCATTTT. Its translation is CASSLARVSSNQPQHF.